This T cell receptor (beta chain) was recorded in a study of T cell responses to AZD1222 COVID-19 vaccine (dated by TCRdb to the early 2020s). Notes on the research overall: A total of over 230 trial participants underwent TCR sequencing, of whom some 200 had received two doses of AZD1222 and some 25 had received two doses of the MenACWY control vaccine. Trial participants were enrolled by age into subgroups of 18-55, 56-69 and 70-plus years, and roughly 150, 30 and 60 TCR-sequenced participants, respectively, were included in these subgroups. Paper-wide results and their limitations: Vaccine-associated CD4 TCRs spanned the whole spike protein, with dominant responses in regions 160-218 and 743-854. A significant rise in spike-specific TCR breadth and depth was observed after two AZD1222 doses relative to day 0 and relative to MenACWY recipients. Because no day 14 peak-response samples were available, the repertoires could be characterized only after the peak T cell response. The 56-69-year group was small, and its depth increase did not reach significance, likely because of low power. Only 5 to 7 AZD1222 recipients were SARS-CoV-2 seropositive at baseline, limiting conclusions about previously exposed vaccinees. Participants were mostly white British and included more females than males, and it was suggested by the authors that clonal diversity may have been underestimated. Nearly half of unique spike-specific TCRs reportedly recognized epitopes outside regions mutated in the B.1.351 and B.1.1.7 variants.

The CDR3 regions of human TCRbeta chains were analyzed by immunosequencing. The authors processed their data as follows. Repertoire TCRs were matched against a reference library of SARS-CoV-2-specific TCRs generated with the MIRA antigen-specificity platform. Breadth was defined as the fraction of unique TCRs that were SARS-CoV-2-associated. Depth was defined as the fraction of total T cells that were SARS-CoV-2-associated. Each spike-specific TCR was assigned to its reactive spike region and to a CD4 or CD8 class using the MIRA data. Log10-transformed breadth and depth values were compared by one-way ANOVA with Sidak's multiple comparisons tests. TCRdb provides this immuneACCESS table in a form limited to in-frame rearrangements. Some clones are lacking; in checked studies, under half of them reflect an unresolved V gene, and why the rest are absent is not known. V, J and clone size derive from that table, while D and trimming were established from the DNA sequence. Across this sample there are about 35,000 clones, with approximately 90% seen only once. Jointly, the top ten make up roughly 11% of the sample.

The sample's time point label, in plain terms: about 28 days (+/-7) after the second vaccine dose. AZD1222 recipients given second doses at about 4 weeks or at about 12 weeks were pooled, since spike-specific TCR depth and breadth were not found to differ between the two schedules. Samples from vaccinated people were obtained from the UK trials COV001 and COV002, which included a single-blind randomized controlled phase 2/3 trial of AZD1222 (ChAdOx1 nCoV-19) in healthy adults. Trial participant PBMC samples were collected at day 0 and day 28 after the second dose for TCRbeta chain sequencing. As encoded in the germline V gene (reference sequence), CDR1 is LNHDA while CDR2 is SQIVND. Ends trimmed: V by 6 bases, J by 3 bases; bases unmatched to a gene: 10. CDR3 length: 15 amino acids, cysteine to phenylalanine. Of the read, only the CDR3 DNA is kept; its 45 bases are in frame from base 1. To note about this clone: Its specific antigen is unknown. One base away there is no much larger clone; base qualities are not given.

The origin of this receptor is an adult who received the AZD1222 COVID-19 vaccine. The receptor chain draws on TRBV19 and TRBJ2-5; TRBD2 fits 7 bases in the junction. The sample in question was peripheral blood, obtained 28 days after the second AZD1222 dose. The sequence in DNA is TGTGCCAGTAGACTTCGCGGGGGAACCGAAGAGACCCAGTACTTC. The resulting protein is CASRLRGGTEETQYF. The variable domain in full, with residues beyond the CDR3 obtained from the reference TRBV19 and TRBJ2-5 genes, is DGGITQSPKYLFRKEGQNVTLSCEQNLNHDAMYWYRQDPGQGLRLIYYSQIVNDFQKGDIAEGYSVSREKKESFPLTVTSAQKNPTAFYLCASRLRGGTEETQYFGPGTRLLVL.